This T cell receptor beta chain is from a study of lung T cells in sarcoidosis with Löfgren's syndrome. Study-level results: Versus controls, Löfgren's syndrome patients reportedly showed TRAV12-1 and TRBV2 as most expanded. Paired TRAV12-1/TRBV2 TCRs showed CDR3 homology and preferential pairing. Shared TRAV12-1 and TRBV2 CDR3 motifs were reported across several patients.

This clonotype was counted ten times or more. The antigen remains undetermined. MiXCR, run by TCRdb on the reads, gives a single entry per CDR3 protein. The sample includes some 10,000 distinct CDR3 sequences, just under 20% seen only once; the top ten take around 6.7%. Between the trimmed V and J ends, which lost 8 bases and 1 base, there was a span of 18 bases. The V gene's germline CDR1 is SEHNR and CDR2 FQNEAQ (reference sequence). The CDR3 loop spans 15 amino acids. This rearrangement joins TRBV7-9 to TRBJ2-7, with D possibly being TRBD2 (6 bases). The origin of this receptor is a human donor with sarcoidosis (Löfgren's syndrome or another form), or a control subject (not recorded which). Material: CD4+ T cells from bronchoalveolar lavage. In DNA form, the CDR3 reads TGTGCCAGCGGAGCGGAGGGAATTACTTCCTACGAGCAGTACTTC. This codes for CASGAEGITSYEQYF.